This T cell receptor beta chain stems from a study of blood T cells in healthy people across ages. The CDR3 runs 15 residues. V dropped 8 bases and J dropped 0 bases, with 14 bases sitting between them. A sample-barcoded 5' primer and a J-beta primer mix were used in a second PCR of about 7 to 12 cycles. TCRdb redid the calling of the 5' RACE reads with MiXCR, one entry per CDR3 protein. The sample has fewer than 1,000,000 distinct CDR3 sequences; about 42% are singletons. In its sample, this clonotype was seen once. V gene TRBV12-3 or TRBV12-4 combines with J gene TRBJ2-4; possibly TRBD2 for D (5 bases). Specimen: blood. This receptor was identified in a man aged 80 or over in good health. This CDR3 reads CASGETSLAKNIQYF. The DNA for the CDR3 is TGTGCCAGCGGGGAGACATCGCTAGCCAAAAACATTCAGTACTTC.